This is a list of T cell receptor beta chains from one sample in a study of shared clonotypes between healthy human individuals. The protocol was immunoSEQ multiplex PCR, while the TCRdb copy is restricted to in-frame clones and leaves out a portion. Of about 580,000 clones listed, nearly 98% are singletons. Sequenced sample: naive CD8+ T cells sorted from blood. The receptors originated from a man aged 30 to 45 in good health. The CDR3 runs from the conserved cysteine through the conserved F or W. The order of the fields is V gene, J gene, CDR3 protein.

v_gene: TRBV19
j_gene: TRBJ2-1
CDR3aa: CATRVSSSGSHEQFF

v_gene: TRBV27
j_gene: TRBJ2-1
CDR3aa: CASGLLGLADEQFF

v_gene: TRBV7-9
j_gene: TRBJ2-7
CDR3aa: CASSLSGTSNYEQYF

v_gene: TRBV5-1
j_gene: TRBJ2-3
CDR3aa: CASSLASSTSGYRDTQYF

v_gene: TRBV5-1
j_gene: TRBJ1-4
CDR3aa: CASSLLGSSYEKLFF

v_gene: TRBV30
j_gene: TRBJ2-3
CDR3aa: CAWDEGLAEQDTQYF

v_gene: TRBV28
j_gene: TRBJ1-2
CDR3aa: CASSLQIRTYYGYTF

v_gene: TRBV4-3
j_gene: TRBJ2-7
CDR3aa: CASSHGLAGRHEQYF

v_gene: TRBV9
j_gene: TRBJ2-3
CDR3aa: CASGRDTTDTQYF

v_gene: TRBV11-2
j_gene: TRBJ1-3
CDR3aa: CASSLKNTGRGTIYF

v_gene: TRBV11-1
j_gene: TRBJ1-1
CDR3aa: CASSYRWKGFAEAFF

v_gene: TRBV11-3
j_gene: TRBJ2-1
CDR3aa: CASSLGLAGATEQFF

v_gene: TRBV6-1
j_gene: TRBJ1-1
CDR3aa: CASSEARGKNTEAFF

v_gene: TRBV29-1
j_gene: TRBJ2-7
CDR3aa: CSVEVPAGETYEQYF

v_gene: TRBV4-3
j_gene: TRBJ1-2
CDR3aa: CASSQEGRTNYGYTF

v_gene: TRBV4-2
j_gene: TRBJ2-7
CDR3aa: CASSQDRGGPEQYF

v_gene: TRBV11-2
j_gene: TRBJ2-7
CDR3aa: CASSLGLDYEQYF

v_gene: TRBV29-1
j_gene: TRBJ2-3
CDR3aa: CSAHSRPGPGRDYTDTQYF

v_gene: TRBV7-9
j_gene: TRBJ2-3
CDR3aa: CASSFPLSGREADTQYF

v_gene: TRBV9
j_gene: TRBJ2-5
CDR3aa: CATLAEEQETQYF

v_gene: TRBV5-4
j_gene: TRBJ1-2
CDR3aa: CASSLAGTGGYGYTF

v_gene: TRBV19
j_gene: TRBJ2-3
CDR3aa: CASSGIGDRTDTQYF

v_gene: TRBV27
j_gene: TRBJ1-1
CDR3aa: CASTWAQGAKAFF

v_gene: TRBV27
j_gene: TRBJ2-2
CDR3aa: CASSFGLNTGELFF

v_gene: TRBV5-4
j_gene: TRBJ2-1
CDR3aa: CASSSPGLAGPYNEQFF

v_gene: TRBV28
j_gene: TRBJ2-1
CDR3aa: CASSRGSSYNEQFF

v_gene: TRBV12-2
j_gene: TRBJ2-7
CDR3aa: CASRIRTRWSSYEQYF

v_gene: TRBV7-3
j_gene: TRBJ1-1
CDR3aa: CASSLDENTEAFF

v_gene: TRBV14
j_gene: TRBJ2-2
CDR3aa: CASSQVLNTGELFF

v_gene: TRBV29-1
j_gene: TRBJ2-2
CDR3aa: CSVVERSGLAVVVLAGELFF

v_gene: TRBV7-2
j_gene: TRBJ1-1
CDR3aa: CASSLAWGGVTEAFF

v_gene: TRBV6-1
j_gene: TRBJ2-3
CDR3aa: CASSDSGRRTDTQYF

v_gene: TRBV11-2
j_gene: TRBJ2-5
CDR3aa: CASSIWTGQETQYF

v_gene: TRBV27
j_gene: TRBJ2-2
CDR3aa: CASSTTANTGELFF

v_gene: TRBV4-1
j_gene: TRBJ2-7
CDR3aa: CASSQVTGIYEQYF

v_gene: TRBV4-3
j_gene: TRBJ2-3
CDR3aa: CASSLSGTGSTDTQYF

v_gene: TRBV28
j_gene: TRBJ2-5
CDR3aa: CASSFLGLQETQYF

v_gene: TRBV28
j_gene: TRBJ1-2
CDR3aa: CASSLTPGGSPYGYTF

v_gene: TRBV7-6
j_gene: TRBJ2-2
CDR3aa: CASSSLQGYTGELFF

v_gene: TRBV6-8
j_gene: TRBJ2-1
CDR3aa: CASSRTRQSYNEQFF

v_gene: TRBV29-1
j_gene: TRBJ2-7
CDR3aa: CSVEGETSGSYEQYF